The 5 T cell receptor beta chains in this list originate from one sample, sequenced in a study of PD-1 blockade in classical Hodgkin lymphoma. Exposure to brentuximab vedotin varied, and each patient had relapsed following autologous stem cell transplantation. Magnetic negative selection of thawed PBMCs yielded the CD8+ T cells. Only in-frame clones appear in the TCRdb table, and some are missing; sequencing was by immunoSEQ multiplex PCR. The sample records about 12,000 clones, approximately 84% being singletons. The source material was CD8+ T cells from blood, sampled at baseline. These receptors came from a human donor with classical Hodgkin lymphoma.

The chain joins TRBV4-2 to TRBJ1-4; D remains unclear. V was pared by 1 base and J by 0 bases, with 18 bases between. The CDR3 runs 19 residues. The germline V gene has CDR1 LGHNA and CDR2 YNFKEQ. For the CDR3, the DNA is TGTGCCAGCAGCCAAGCTATTCCGGATAACCTTGCAACTAATGAAAAACTGTTTTTT. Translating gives CASSQAIPDNLATNEKLFF.

This CDR3 is CASSLLTSAYNEQFF. Here the CDR3 DNA reads TGTGCCAGCAGCTTGTTGACTAGCGCGTACAATGAGCAGTTCTTC. V gene TRBV5-5 combines with J gene TRBJ2-1, with TRBD2 identical over 8 bases. CDR1 SGHKS and CDR2 YYEKEE come from the germline V gene (reference sequence). This CDR3 region has 15 residues. The J segment lost 4 bases and the V segment lost 1 base, leaving 4 bases of the junction unmatched. Full variable domain (remainder filled in from reference TRBV5-5 and TRBJ2-1): DAGVTQSPTHLIKTRGQQVTLRCSPISGHKSVSWYQQVLGQGPQFIFQYYEKEERGRGNFPDRFSARQFPNYSSELNVNALLLGDSALYLCASSLLTSAYNEQFFGPGTRLTVL.

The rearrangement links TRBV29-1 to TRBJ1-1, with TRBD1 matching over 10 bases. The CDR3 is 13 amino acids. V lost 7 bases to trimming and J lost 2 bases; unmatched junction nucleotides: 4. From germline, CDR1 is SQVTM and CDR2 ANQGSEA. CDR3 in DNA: TGCAGCGCCCGACAGGGGGCAAACACTGAAGCTTTCTTT. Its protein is CSARQGANTEAFF.

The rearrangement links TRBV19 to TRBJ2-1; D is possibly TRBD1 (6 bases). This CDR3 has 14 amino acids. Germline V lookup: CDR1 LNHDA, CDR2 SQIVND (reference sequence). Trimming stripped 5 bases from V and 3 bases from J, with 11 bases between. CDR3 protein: CASSPDRNYNEQFF. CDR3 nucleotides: TGTGCCAGTAGTCCAGACAGGAACTACAATGAGCAGTTCTTC.

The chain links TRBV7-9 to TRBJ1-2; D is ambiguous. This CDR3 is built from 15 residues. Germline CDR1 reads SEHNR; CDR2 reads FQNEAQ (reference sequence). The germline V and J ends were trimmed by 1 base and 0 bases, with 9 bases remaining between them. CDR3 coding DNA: TGTGCCAGCAGCTTAGGGGGTAGCCCTAACTATGGCTACACCTTC. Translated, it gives CASSLGGSPNYGYTF.